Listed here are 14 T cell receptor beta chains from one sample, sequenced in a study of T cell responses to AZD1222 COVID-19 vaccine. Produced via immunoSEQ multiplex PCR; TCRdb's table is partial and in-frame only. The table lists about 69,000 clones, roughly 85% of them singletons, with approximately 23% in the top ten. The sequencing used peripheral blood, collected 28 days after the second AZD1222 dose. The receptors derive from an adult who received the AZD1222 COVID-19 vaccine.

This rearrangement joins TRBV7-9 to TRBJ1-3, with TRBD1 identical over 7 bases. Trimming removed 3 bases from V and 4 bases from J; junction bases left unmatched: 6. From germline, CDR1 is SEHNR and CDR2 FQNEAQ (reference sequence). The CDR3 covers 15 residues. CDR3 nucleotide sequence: TGTGCCAGCAGCTTGACCACAGGGGAAGGAAACACCATATATTTT. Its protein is CASSLTTGEGNTIYF. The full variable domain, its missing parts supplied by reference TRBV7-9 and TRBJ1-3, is DTGVSQNPRHKITKRGQNVTFRCDPISEHNRLYWYRQTLGQGPEFLTYFQNEAQLEKSRLLSDRFSAERPKGSFSTLEIQRTEQGDSAMYLCASSLTTGEGNTIYFGEGSWLTVV.

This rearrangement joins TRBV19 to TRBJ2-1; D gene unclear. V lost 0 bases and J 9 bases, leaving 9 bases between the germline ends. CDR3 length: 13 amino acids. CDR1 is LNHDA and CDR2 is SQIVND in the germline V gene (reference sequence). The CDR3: CASSIEGLGEQFF. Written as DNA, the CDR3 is TGTGCCAGTAGTATAGAGGGGTTGGGTGAGCAGTTCTTC.

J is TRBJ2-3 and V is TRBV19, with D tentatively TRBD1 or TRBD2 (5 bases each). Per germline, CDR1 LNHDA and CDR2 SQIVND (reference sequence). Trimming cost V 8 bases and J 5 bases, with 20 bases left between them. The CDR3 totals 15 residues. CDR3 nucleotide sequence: TGTGCCAGTTCGGGGCTAGCAACACCCGGAGATACGCAGTATTTT. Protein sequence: CASSGLATPGDTQYF.

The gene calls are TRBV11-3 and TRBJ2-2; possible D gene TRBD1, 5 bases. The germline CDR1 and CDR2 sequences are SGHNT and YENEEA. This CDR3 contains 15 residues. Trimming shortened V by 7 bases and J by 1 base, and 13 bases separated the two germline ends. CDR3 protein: CASMTAQVNTGELFF. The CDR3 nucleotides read TGTGCCAGCATGACAGCACAGGTGAACACCGGGGAGCTGTTTTTT. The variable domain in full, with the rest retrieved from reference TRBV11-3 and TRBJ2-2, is EAGVVQSPRYKIIEKKQPVAFWCNPISGHNTLYWYLQNLGQGPELLIRYENEEAVDDSQLPKDRFSAERLKGVDSTLKIQPAELGDSAVYLCASMTAQVNTGELFFGEGSRLTVL.

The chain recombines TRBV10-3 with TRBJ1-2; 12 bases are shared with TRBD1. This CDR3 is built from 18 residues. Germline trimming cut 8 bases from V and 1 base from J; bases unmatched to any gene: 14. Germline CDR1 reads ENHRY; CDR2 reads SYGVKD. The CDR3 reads CAILPYGTGGYFNYGYTF. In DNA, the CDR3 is TGTGCCATCCTTCCCTACGGGACAGGGGGCTACTTTAACTATGGCTACACCTTC.

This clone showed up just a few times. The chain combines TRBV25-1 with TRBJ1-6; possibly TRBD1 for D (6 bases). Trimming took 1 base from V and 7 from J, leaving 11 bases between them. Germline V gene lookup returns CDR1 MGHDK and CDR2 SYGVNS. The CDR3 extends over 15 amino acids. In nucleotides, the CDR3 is TGTGCCAGCAGTGAATGGGCGGGGGCGAATTCACCCCTCCACTTT. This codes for CASSEWAGANSPLHF. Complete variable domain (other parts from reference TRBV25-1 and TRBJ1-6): EADIYQTPRYLVIGTGKKITLECSQTMGHDKMYWYQQDPGMELHLIHYSYGVNSTEKGDLSSESTVSRIRTEHFPLTLESARPSHTSQYLCASSEWAGANSPLHFGNGTRLTVT.

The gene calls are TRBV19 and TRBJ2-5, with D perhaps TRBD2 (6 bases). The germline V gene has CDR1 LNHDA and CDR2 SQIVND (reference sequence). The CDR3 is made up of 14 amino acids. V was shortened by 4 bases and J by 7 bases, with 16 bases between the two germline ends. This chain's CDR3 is CASSTQGSGATQYF. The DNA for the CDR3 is TGTGCCAGTAGTACTCAGGGATCGGGAGCGACCCAGTACTTC. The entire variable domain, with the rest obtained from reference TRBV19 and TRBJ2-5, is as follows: DGGITQSPKYLFRKEGQNVTLSCEQNLNHDAMYWYRQDPGQGLRLIYYSQIVNDFQKGDIAEGYSVSREKKESFPLTVTSAQKNPTAFYLCASSTQGSGATQYFGPGTRLLVL.

The CDR3 DNA is TGTGCCAGCAGTTTTCAGGCCGGGGAGCTGTTTTTT. It encodes CASSFQAGELFF. The genes are TRBV27 and TRBJ2-2, with D hard to call. In germline, CDR1 is MNHEY, CDR2 SMNVEV (reference sequence). The CDR3 is made up of 12 amino acids. The V gene lost 3 bases and the J gene lost 6 bases, with 5 bases spanning the gap.

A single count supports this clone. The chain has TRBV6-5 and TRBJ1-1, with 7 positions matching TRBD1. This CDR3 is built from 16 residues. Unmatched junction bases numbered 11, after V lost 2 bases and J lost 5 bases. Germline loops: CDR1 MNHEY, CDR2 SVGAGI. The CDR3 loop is CASSYPPRGARTEAFF. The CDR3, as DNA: TGTGCCAGCAGTTACCCCCCCAGGGGGGCTCGAACTGAAGCTTTCTTT.

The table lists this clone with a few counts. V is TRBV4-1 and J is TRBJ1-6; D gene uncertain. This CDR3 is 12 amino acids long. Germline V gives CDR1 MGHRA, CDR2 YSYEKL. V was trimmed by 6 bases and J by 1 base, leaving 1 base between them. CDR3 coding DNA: TGCGCCAGCAGTTCCTATAATTCACCCCTCCACTTT. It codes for CASSSYNSPLHF.

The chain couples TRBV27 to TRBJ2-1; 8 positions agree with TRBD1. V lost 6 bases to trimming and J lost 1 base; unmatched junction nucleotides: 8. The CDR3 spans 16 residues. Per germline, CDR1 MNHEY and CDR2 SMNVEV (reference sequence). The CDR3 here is CASSNAGGASYNEQFF. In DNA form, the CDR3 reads TGTGCCAGCAGCAACGCAGGGGGCGCATCCTACAATGAGCAGTTCTTC.

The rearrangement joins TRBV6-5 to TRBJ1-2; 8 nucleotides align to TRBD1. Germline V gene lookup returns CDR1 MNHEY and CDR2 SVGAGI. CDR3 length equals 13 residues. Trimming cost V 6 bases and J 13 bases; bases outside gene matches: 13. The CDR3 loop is CASSIDRGREPTF. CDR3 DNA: TGTGCCAGCAGCATAGACAGGGGCCGAGAGCCCACCTTC.

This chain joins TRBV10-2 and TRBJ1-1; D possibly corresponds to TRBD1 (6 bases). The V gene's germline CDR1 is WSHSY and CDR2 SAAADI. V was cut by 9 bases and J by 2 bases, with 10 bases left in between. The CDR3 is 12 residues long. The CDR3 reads CASLQGNTEAFF. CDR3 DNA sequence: TGCGCCAGTTTACAGGGTAACACTGAAGCTTTCTTT.

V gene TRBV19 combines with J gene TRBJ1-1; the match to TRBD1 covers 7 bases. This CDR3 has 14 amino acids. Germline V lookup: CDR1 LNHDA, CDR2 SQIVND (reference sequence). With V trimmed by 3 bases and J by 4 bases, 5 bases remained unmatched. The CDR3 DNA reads TGTGCCAGTAGTATCACAGGGGTGGGCACTGAAGCTTTCTTT. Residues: CASSITGVGTEAFF.